This is a list of T cell receptor beta chains from one sample in a study of blood T cell repertoires in COVID-19. Repertoires were generated with immunoSEQ multiplex PCR, while TCRdb's copy carries only in-frame clones and drops some. The sample holds about 120,000 clones, 76% seen once. The sequencing sample was made of peripheral blood. The receptors originated from a woman older than 75 with acute or convalescent COVID-19. CDR3s include the opening cysteine and the closing phenylalanine or tryptophan. The order of the fields is CDR3 DNA, CDR3 protein, V gene, J gene, D gene, clone size. A D gene is named only where the DNA matches it firmly. Only part of the rows carry a size: once, few, many, or a class if the clone is expanded.

TGCGCCAGCAGCTCGGGACTAGCGGGATCAACAGATACGCAGTATTTT	CASSSGLAGSTDTQYF	TRBV5-1	TRBJ2-3	TRBD2	.
TGTGCCAGCTCACCAAGTTCCGGCTACGAGCAGTACTTC	CASSPSSGYEQYF	TRBV18	TRBJ2-7	.	few
TGTGCCAGCAGCTTAACAGCGGGAGGAGAGACCCAGTACTTC	CASSLTAGGETQYF	TRBV11-2	TRBJ2-5	TRBD2	.
TGTGCCAGTAGTATTCAGAGCGGCGTTACCGGGGAGCTGTTTTTT	CASSIQSGVTGELFF	TRBV19	TRBJ2-2	.	.
TGCGCCAGCAGCCCCCCTAAGGGGAAGAACACTGAAGCTTTCTTT	CASSPPKGKNTEAFF	TRBV5-1	TRBJ1-1	.	.
TGCGCCAGCAGCTTACAGGGGACCAACACCGGGGAGCTGTTTTTT	CASSLQGTNTGELFF	TRBV5-1	TRBJ2-2	TRBD1	.
TGTGCCAGCTCGCCACCCCAGAGGACCGGGGAGCTGTTTTTT	CASSPPQRTGELFF	TRBV18	TRBJ2-2	.	.
TGTGCCACCTCTTCGGGACAGGGTGGTGAAAAACTGTTTTTT	CATSSGQGGEKLFF	TRBV6-5	TRBJ1-4	TRBD1	.
TGTGCCAGTGGACAACCGGGACAACCCTATTCACCCCTCCACTTT	CASGQPGQPYSPLHF	TRBV19	TRBJ1-6	.	many
TGTGCCAGCAGTTACCTCGGACTAGCGGGGAACAATGAGCAGTTCTTC	CASSYLGLAGNNEQFF	TRBV6-5	TRBJ2-1	TRBD2	few
TGTGCCAGCAGCAAAGAGGAGCGTAAGCAGTTCTTC	CASSKEERKQFF	TRBV21-1	TRBJ2-1	.	.
TGTGCCAGCTCACCGGGAACCAGGGACATTTCCTCACCCCTCCACTTT	CASSPGTRDISSPLHF	TRBV18	TRBJ1-6	.	.
TGTGCCAGCAGCTTAGAGGGGGAGCGTGGCTACACCTTC	CASSLEGERGYTF	TRBV7-3	TRBJ1-2	.	.
TGTGCCAGCAGTGAACGACGGACAGGGGGTTTAAGCACAGATACGCAGTATTTT	CASSERRTGGLSTDTQYF	TRBV6-1	TRBJ2-3	TRBD1	.
TGTGCCAGCAGCCCATCAGGGGGGTATCAGCCCCAGCATTTT	CASSPSGGYQPQHF	TRBV7-6	TRBJ1-5	TRBD1	few
TGTGCCAGCAGTTTAACAGGGAATGAGCAGTTCTTC	CASSLTGNEQFF	TRBV12-3/TRBV12-4	TRBJ2-1	.	.